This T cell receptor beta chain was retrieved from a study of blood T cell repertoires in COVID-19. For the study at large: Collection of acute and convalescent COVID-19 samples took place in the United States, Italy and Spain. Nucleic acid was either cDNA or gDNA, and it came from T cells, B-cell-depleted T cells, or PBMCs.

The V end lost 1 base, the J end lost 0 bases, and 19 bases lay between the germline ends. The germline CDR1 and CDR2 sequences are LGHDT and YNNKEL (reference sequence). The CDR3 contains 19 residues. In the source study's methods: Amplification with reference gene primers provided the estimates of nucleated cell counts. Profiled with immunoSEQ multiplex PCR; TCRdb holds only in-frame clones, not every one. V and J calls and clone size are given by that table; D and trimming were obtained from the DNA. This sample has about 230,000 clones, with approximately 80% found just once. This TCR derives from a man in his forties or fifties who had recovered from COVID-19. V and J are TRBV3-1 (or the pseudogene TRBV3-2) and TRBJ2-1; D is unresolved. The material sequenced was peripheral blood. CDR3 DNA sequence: TGTGCCAGCAGCCAAGGACACTCGGTAGGCGTCGGCTCCTACAATGAGCAGTTCTTC. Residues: CASSQGHSVGVGSYNEQFF.